This TCR beta chain was obtained from a study of blood T cell repertoires in COVID-19. Across the whole study: Samples taken during acute and convalescent COVID-19 were collected in the United States, Italy and Spain. PBMCs, B-cell-depleted T cells, or T cells provided the cDNA or gDNA that made up the material.

In the study's own analysis: Cell counts per sample came from amplifying reference gene primers. Only in-frame clones appear in the TCRdb table, and some are missing; sequencing was by immunoSEQ multiplex PCR. V and J calls and clone size follow that table, whereas D and trimming were derived from the DNA. The sample holds tens of thousands of clones, over 75% seen once. This TCR derives from a man between 65 and 80 years old with active or convalescent COVID-19. Sequencing was done on a sample of peripheral blood.

The CDR3 region has the DNA TGCAGTGCTAGTCAGGACAGTCCCAATATTTTCTCTGGAAACACCATATATTTT. This gives the protein CSASQDSPNIFSGNTIYF. This chain joins TRBV20-1 and TRBJ1-3, with TRBD1 as a possible D gene (6 bases). Trimming left V 3 bases short and J 0 bases short, with 21 bases between. The CDR3 is 18 residues long. CDR1 is DFQATT and CDR2 is SNEGSKA in the germline V gene (reference sequence).